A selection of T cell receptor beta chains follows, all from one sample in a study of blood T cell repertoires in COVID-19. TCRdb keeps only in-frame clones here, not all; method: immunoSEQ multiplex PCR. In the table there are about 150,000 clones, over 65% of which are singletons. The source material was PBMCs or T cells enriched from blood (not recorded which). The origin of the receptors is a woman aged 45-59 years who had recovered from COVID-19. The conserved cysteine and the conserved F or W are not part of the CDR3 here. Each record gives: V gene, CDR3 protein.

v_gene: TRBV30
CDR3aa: AWKGSGGPWDTQY

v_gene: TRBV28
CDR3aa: ASSSARRAPLH

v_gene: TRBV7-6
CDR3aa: ASSASGGAYSPLH

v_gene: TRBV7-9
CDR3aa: ASSLGGLSNYGYT

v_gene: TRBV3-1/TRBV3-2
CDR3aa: ASSPETGLGTEAF

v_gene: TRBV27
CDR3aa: ASSFDRLGYNSPLH

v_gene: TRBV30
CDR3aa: ARRQGPSEAF

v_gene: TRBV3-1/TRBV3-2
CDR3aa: ASSGPQGMNTEAF

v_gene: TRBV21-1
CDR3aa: ASSARSRNNEKLF

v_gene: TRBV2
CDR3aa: ASRRLDTQY

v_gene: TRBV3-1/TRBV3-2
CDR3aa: ASSQDRLAPGETQY

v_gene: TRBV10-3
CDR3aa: AIRQAFNEKLF

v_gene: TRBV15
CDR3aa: ATSREVRQFQETQY

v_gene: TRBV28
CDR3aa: ASSLRGSLNTEAF

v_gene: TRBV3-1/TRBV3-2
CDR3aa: ASSQAGGGWETQY

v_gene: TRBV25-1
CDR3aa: ASGVYRGIQETQY

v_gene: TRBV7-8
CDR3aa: ASSFRGNTEAF

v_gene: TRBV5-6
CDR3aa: ASSLDGRVEEKLF

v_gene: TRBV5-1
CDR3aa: ASSMDLTVQLGNTIY

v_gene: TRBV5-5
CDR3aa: ASSLIGDLITGELF

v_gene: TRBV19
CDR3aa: ASSGRVSPLH

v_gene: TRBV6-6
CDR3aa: ASRTGGINTEAF

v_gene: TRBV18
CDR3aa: ASQGGNTEAF

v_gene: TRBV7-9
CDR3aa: ASSLRGQSLSGANVLT

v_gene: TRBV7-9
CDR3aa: ASSLGAARGRGYT

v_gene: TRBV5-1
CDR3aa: ASSLVASAETQY